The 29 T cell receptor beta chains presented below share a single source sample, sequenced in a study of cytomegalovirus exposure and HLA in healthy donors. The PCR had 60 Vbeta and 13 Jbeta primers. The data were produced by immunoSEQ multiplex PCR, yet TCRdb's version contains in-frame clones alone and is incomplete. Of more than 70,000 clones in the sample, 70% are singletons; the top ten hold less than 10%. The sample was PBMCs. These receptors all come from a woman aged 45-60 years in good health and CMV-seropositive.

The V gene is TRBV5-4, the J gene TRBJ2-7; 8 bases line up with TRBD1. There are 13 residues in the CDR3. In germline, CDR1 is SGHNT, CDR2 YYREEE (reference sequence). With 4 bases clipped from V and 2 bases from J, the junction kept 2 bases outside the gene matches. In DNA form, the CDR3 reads TGTGCCAGCAGCCCAGGGGGCCCCTACGAGCAGTACTTC. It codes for CASSPGGPYEQYF.

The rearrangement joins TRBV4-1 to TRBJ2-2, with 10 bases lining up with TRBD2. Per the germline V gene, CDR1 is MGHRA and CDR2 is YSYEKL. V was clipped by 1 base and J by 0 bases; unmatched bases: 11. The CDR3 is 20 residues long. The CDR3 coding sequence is TGCGCCAGCAGCCAAGCACTAGCGGGACTCTTTGCCGCGAACACCGGGGAGCTGTTTTTT. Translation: CASSQALAGLFAANTGELFF.

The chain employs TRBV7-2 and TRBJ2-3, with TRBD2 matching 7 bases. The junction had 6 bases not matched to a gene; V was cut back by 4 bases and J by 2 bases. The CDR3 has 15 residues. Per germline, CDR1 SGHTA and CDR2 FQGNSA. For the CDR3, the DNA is TGTGCCAGCAGCTCCCGACTAGCAGACACAGATACGCAGTATTTT. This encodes CASSSRLADTDTQYF.

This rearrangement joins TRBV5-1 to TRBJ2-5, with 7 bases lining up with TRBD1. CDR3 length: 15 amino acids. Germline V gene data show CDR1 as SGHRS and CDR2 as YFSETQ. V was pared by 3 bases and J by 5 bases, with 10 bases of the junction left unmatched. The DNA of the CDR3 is TGCGCCAGCAGCTCAGGGCAGGGGGAAGGGGAGACCCAGTACTTC. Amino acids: CASSSGQGEGETQYF.

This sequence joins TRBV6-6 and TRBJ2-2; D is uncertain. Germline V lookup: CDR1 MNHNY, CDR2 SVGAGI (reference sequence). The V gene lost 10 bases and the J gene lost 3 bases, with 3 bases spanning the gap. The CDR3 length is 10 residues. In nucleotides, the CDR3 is TGTGCCATCTACACCGGGGAGCTGTTTTTT. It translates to CAIYTGELFF.

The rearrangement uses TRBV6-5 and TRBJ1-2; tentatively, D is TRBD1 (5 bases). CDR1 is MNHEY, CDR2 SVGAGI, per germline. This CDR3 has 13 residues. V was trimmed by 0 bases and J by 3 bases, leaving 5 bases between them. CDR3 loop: CASSYSRDYGYTF. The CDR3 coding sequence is TGTGCCAGCAGTTACTCCAGGGACTATGGCTACACCTTC.

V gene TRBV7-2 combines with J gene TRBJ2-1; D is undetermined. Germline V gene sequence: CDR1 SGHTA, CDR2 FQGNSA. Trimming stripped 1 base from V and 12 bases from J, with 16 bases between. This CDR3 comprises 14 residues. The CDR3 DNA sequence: TGTGCCAGCAGCTTAGTTGGCTCCCCTTCAGGGCAGTTCTTC. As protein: CASSLVGSPSGQFF.

CDR3 bases: TGTGCCTGGAGACCCGACAGGGAGAACACTGAAGCTTTCTTT. Translation gives CAWRPDRENTEAFF. The chain recombines TRBV30 with TRBJ1-1; 7 bases align to TRBD1. This CDR3 is built from 14 residues. V was clipped by 3 bases and J by 1 base; unmatched bases: 5. Germline V gene sequence: CDR1 GTSNPN, CDR2 SVGIG (reference sequence).

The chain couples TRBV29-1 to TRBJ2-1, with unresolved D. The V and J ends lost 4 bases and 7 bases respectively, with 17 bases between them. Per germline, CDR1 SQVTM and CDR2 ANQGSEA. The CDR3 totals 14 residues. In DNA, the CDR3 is TGCAGCGTTGTGGATCAAGAAACGAGGAATGAGCAGTTCTTC. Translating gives CSVVDQETRNEQFF.

Here the CDR3 DNA reads TGTGCCAGCAGCTTAGGAGTTTACGAGCAGTACTTC. As protein: CASSLGVYEQYF. This chain links TRBV11-2 with TRBJ2-7; D is uncertain. Looked up from germline, CDR1 is SGHAT and CDR2 is FQNNGV. This CDR3 has 12 residues. Between the trimmed V and J ends, which lost 1 base and 4 bases, there was a span of 5 bases.

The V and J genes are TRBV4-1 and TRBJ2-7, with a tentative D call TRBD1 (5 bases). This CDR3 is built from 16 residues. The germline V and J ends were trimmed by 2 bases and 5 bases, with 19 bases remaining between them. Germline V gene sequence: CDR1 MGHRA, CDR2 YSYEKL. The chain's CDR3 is CASSQTRELPRDEQYF. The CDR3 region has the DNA TGCGCCAGCAGCCAAACCAGGGAACTCCCCCGGGACGAGCAGTACTTC.

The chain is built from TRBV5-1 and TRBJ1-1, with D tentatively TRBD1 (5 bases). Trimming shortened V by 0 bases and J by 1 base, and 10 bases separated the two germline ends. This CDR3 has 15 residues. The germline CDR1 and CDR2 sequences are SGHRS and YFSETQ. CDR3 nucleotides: TGCGCCAGCAGCTTGGTCAGGGCAGCGAACACTGAAGCTTTCTTT. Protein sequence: CASSLVRAANTEAFF.

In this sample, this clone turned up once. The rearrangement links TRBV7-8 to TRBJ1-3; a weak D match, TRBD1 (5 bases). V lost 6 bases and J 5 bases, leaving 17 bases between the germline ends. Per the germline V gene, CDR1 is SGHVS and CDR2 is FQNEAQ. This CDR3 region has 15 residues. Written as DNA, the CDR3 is TGTGCCAGCAGGGGACCCGGCGGGAACCGAAACACCATATATTTT. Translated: CASRGPGGNRNTIYF.

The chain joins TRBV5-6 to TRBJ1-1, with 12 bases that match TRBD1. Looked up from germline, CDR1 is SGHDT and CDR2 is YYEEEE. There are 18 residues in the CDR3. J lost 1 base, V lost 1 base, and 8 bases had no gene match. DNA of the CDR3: TGTGCCAGCAGCTTGAACCCCGGGACAGGGGGCTGGAACACTGAAGCTTTCTTT. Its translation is CASSLNPGTGGWNTEAFF.

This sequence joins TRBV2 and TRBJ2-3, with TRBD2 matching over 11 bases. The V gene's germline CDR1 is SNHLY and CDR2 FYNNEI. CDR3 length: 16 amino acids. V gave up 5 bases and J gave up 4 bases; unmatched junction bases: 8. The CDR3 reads CASSSSLAGGADTQYF. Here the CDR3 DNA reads TGTGCCAGCAGTTCTTCTCTAGCGGGAGGAGCAGATACGCAGTATTTT. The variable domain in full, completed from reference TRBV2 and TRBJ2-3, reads EPEVTQTPSHQVTQMGQEVILRCVPISNHLYFYWYRQILGQKVEFLVSFYNNEISEKSEIFDDQFSVERPDGSNFTLKIRSTKLEDSAMYFCASSSSLAGGADTQYFGPGTRLTVL.

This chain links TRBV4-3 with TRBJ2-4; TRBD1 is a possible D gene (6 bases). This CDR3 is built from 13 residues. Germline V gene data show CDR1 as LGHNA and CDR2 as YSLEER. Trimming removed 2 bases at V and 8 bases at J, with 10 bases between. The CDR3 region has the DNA TGCGCCAGCAGCCAAAACAGGGTTGACATTCAGTACTTC. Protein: CASSQNRVDIQYF.

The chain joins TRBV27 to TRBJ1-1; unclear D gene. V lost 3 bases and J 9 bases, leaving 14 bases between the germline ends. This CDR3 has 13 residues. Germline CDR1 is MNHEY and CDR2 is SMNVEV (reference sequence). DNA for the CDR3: TGTGCCAGCAGTTTGGCAACAGCAGCAAAAGCTTTCTTT. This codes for CASSLATAAKAFF.

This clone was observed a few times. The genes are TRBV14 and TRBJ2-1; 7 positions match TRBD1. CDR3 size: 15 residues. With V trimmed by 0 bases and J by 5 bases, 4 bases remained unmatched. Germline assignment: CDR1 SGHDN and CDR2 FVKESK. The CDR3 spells CASSQDMRGHNEQFF. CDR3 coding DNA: TGTGCCAGCAGCCAAGATATGAGGGGGCACAATGAGCAGTTCTTC.

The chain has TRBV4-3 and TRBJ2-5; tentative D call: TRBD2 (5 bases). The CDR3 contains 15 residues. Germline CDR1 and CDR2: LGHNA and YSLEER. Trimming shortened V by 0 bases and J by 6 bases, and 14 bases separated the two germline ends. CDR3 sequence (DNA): TGCGCCAGCAGCCAAGATAGGTCTGAGGGCCAGACCCAGTACTTC. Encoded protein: CASSQDRSEGQTQYF.

This CDR3 reads CASSFGSHPGDTIYF. In DNA, the CDR3 is TGTGCCAGCAGTTTCGGGAGTCACCCCGGGGACACCATATATTTT. The chain links TRBV28 to TRBJ1-3; D not certain. Looked up from germline, CDR1 is MDHEN and CDR2 is SYDVKM. V was trimmed by 3 bases and J by 8 bases, leaving 17 bases between them. The CDR3 runs 15 residues.

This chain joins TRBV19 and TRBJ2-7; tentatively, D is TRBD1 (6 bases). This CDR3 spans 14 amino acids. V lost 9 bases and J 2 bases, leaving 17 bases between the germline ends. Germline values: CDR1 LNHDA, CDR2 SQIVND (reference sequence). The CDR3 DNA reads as TGTGCCAGCCTCGCACGGGACATTCCCTACGAGCAGTACTTC. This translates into CASLARDIPYEQYF.

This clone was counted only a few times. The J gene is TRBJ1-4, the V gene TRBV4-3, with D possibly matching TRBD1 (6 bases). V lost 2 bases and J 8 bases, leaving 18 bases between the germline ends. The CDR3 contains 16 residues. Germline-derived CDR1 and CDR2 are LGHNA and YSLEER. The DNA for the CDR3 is TGCGCCAGCAGCCAATTCGCCACAGGGATCGGAGAAAAACTGTTTTTT. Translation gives CASSQFATGIGEKLFF.

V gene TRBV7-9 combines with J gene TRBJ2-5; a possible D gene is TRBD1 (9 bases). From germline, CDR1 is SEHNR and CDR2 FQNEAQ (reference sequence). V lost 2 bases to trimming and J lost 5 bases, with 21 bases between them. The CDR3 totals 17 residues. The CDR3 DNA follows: TGTGCCAGCAGCTTAAGAGGGACAGGGAAGCGGGGGGAGACCCAGTACTTC. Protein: CASSLRGTGKRGETQYF.

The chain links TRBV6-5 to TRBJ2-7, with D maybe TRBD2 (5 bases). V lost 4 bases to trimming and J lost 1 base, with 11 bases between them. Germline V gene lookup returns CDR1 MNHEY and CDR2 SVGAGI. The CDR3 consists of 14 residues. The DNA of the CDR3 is TGTGCCAGCAGTTCGGTGGGGAGTTCCTACGAGCAGTACTTC. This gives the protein CASSSVGSSYEQYF.

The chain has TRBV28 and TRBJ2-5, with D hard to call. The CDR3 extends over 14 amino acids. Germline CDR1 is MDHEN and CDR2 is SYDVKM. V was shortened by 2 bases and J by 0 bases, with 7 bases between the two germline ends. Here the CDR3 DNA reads TGTGCCAGCAGTTTAGTGAACTACCAAGAGACCCAGTACTTC. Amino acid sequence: CASSLVNYQETQYF.

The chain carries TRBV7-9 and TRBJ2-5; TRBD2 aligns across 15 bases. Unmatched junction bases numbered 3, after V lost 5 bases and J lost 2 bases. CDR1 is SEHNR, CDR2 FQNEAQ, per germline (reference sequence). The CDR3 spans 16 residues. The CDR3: CASSTGLAGGQETQYF. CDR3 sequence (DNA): TGTGCCAGCAGCACAGGACTAGCGGGAGGGCAAGAGACCCAGTACTTC.

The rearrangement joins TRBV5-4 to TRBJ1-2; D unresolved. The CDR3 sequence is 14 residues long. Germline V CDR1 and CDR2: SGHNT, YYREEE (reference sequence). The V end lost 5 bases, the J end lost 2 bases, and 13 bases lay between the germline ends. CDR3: CASRPQLINYGYTF. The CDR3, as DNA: TGTGCCAGCAGACCCCAACTAATCAACTATGGCTACACCTTC.

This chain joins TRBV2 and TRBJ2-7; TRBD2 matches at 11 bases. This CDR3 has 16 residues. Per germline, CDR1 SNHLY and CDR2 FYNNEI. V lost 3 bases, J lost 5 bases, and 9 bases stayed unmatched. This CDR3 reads CASSDLLAGVPDEQYF. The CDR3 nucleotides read TGTGCCAGCAGTGACCTACTAGCGGGAGTTCCGGACGAGCAGTACTTC.

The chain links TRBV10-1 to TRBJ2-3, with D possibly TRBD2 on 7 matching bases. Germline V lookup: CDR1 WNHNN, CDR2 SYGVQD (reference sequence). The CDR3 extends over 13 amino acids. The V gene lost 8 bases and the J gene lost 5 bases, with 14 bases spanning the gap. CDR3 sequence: CASGGADRDTQYF. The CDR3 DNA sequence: TGCGCCAGCGGGGGGGCCGATCGAGATACGCAGTATTTT.